Listed below are T cell receptor beta chains from one sample, sequenced in a study of blood T cell repertoires in COVID-19. The repertoire was sequenced with immunoSEQ multiplex PCR; TCRdb's copy has only in-frame clones and lacks some. The sample carries roughly 190,000 clones, around 84% recorded once. The specimen sequenced was peripheral blood. The receptors shown here come from a man aged 25 to 40 with active or convalescent COVID-19. CDR3s leave out the opening cysteine and the closing phenylalanine or tryptophan. Rows may omit the clone size; those that give it use once, few, many or a size class.

V,size,CDR3
TRBV9,once,ASSGGGVTEAF
TRBV5-1,NA,ATREGAGNTEAF
TRBV28,NA,ASRPGTGNHYGYT
TRBV12-1,NA,ASSFAQTSTNTEAF
TRBV5-1,NA,ASSLGPLSTDTQY
TRBV28,NA,ASTSTGTGYQGYT
TRBV20-1,NA,SAKTGAAF
TRBV27,NA,ASGDGTGLTGELF
TRBV6-4,NA,ASTKRGGGDTQY
TRBV6-1,NA,ASSEGQGGYNEQF
TRBV30,NA,AWNRDTTTGELF
TRBV24-1,NA,ATSDLWQGTQY
TRBV7-6,NA,ASSRGPVGNTIY
TRBV7-6,few,ASGGSGIYEQY
TRBV29-1,NA,SVARTPTDGYT
TRBV6-6,NA,ASSHDSKQGSYNEQF
TRBV5-1,NA,ASSLAGVGARGNSPLH
TRBV5-5,NA,ASSHWEGQAIQPQH
TRBV15,once,ATSRPGGETGTSGNTIY
TRBV24-1,NA,ATSPTSGTAIGVAF